This T cell receptor beta chain was identified during a study of response to subunit inactivated influenza vaccine. Per germline, CDR1 SEHNR and CDR2 FQNEAQ (reference sequence). CDR3 length equals 12 residues. Deletions cut 5 bases from V and 14 bases from J, with 13 bases between. Details on this clonotype: Its antigen is unknown.

MiXCR, run by TCRdb on the RT-PCR reads, gives a single entry per CDR3 protein. The sample carries a few hundred thousand distinct CDR3 sequences, 21% recorded once. Study results and caveats: New T cells are recruited in small numbers by each seasonal influenza vaccination, according to the authors' suggestion.

The receptor was derived from a man aged 50-75 years who received an inactivated influenza vaccine. This chain uses TRBV7-9 with TRBJ1-6, with unresolved D. The sample was PBMCs from blood, taken roughly 20 months after vaccination. In DNA, the CDR3 is TGTGCCAGCAGCCCGACGCCCGGGGCCCTCCACTTT. Translating gives CASSPTPGALHF.